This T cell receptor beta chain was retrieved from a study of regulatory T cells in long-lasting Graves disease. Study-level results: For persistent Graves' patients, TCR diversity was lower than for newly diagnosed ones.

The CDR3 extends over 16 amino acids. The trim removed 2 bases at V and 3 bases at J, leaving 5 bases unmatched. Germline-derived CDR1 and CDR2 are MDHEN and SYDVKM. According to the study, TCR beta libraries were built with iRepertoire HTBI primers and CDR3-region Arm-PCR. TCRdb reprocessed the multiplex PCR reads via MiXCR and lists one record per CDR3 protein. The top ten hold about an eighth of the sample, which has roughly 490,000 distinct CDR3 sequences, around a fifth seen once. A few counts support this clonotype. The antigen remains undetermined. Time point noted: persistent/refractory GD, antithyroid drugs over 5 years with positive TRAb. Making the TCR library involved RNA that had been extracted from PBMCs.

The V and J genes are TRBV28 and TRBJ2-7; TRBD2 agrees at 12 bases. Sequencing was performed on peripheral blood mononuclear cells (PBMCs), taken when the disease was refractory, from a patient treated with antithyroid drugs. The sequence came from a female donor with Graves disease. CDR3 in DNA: TGTGCCAGCAGTTTAGGACTAGCGGGATACAGCTACGAGCAGTACTTC. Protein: CASSLGLAGYSYEQYF.